A single sample is the source of the 27 T cell receptor beta chains below, sequenced in a study of CD8 T cells in ankylosing spondylitis (dated by TCRdb to between 2016 and 2019). Libraries were made using 5' RACE. This sample was sequenced with an Illumina HiSeq 2500. TCRdb took the public reads, trimmed them with fastp at Q25, ran MiXCR for clone calling and kept in-frame beta chains. Rows are combined by CDR3 protein, so each entry shows the most common genes and DNA. The sample data list some 240,000 distinct CDR3 sequences, and 20% to 30% of these were observed just once. The top ten clonotypes cover more than 0.6% of the sample. The sample was blood, either unsorted or a sorted T cell fraction (not recorded which). Receptors originate from a male donor with ankylosing spondylitis or in good health (not recorded which).

This clonotype was recorded many times. The rearrangement links TRBV3-1 to TRBJ2-5, with D perhaps TRBD2 (5 bases). Germline loops: CDR1 LGHDT, CDR2 YNNKEL (reference sequence). The CDR3 has 14 amino acids. V dropped 7 bases and J dropped 3 bases, with 15 bases sitting between them. Written as DNA, the CDR3 is TGTGCCAGCACCTCCATCGGAGGCGAAGAGACCCAGTACTTC. As protein: CASTSIGGEETQYF.

J is TRBJ2-3 and V is TRBV29-1, with D tentatively TRBD2 (5 bases). Germline V gene data show CDR1 as SQVTM and CDR2 as ANQGSEA. Deletions cut 6 bases from V and 1 base from J, with 11 bases between. The CDR3 runs 13 residues. CDR3 sequence reads: CSVAEGGTDTQYF. CDR3 DNA: TGCAGCGTGGCCGAGGGTGGCACAGATACGCAGTATTTT.

This clonotype was detected many times. The chain carries TRBV12-3 or TRBV12-4 and TRBJ2-2; D is ambiguous. V lost 6 bases, J lost 5 bases, and 16 bases lay in between. This CDR3 is 15 amino acids long. DNA for the CDR3: TGTGCCAGCAGCCCTACACGTGCTCTGACCGGGGAGCTGTTTTTT. As protein: CASSPTRALTGELFF.

This clonotype has only a few counts. The chain employs TRBV4-1 and TRBJ1-1, with a weak D call TRBD1 (6 bases). In germline, CDR1 is MGHRA, CDR2 YSYEKL. Trimming cost V 1 base and J 4 bases, with 16 bases left between them. The CDR3 totals 16 residues. The CDR3 DNA sequence: TGCGCCAGCAGCCAAGTAGGCAGGGGCCGGGGCACTGAAGCTTTCTTT. It is translated as CASSQVGRGRGTEAFF.

This clonotype was picked up many times. The chain recombines TRBV20-1 with TRBJ2-7; TRBD2 is a possible D gene (5 bases). The V and J ends lost 5 bases and 0 bases respectively, with 11 bases between them. The germline V gene has CDR1 DFQATT and CDR2 SNEGSKA (reference sequence). CDR3 size: 13 residues. CDR3 sequence reads: CSAVDSNSYEQYF. CDR3 DNA sequence: TGCAGTGCTGTGGACTCTAACTCCTACGAGCAGTACTTC.

V and J are TRBV2 and TRBJ1-5; 7 bases are a match to TRBD1. With V trimmed by 8 bases and J by 2 bases, 12 bases remained unmatched. Germline values: CDR1 SNHLY, CDR2 FYNNEI. The length of the CDR3 is 16 residues. CDR3 nucleotides: TGTGCCAGCGGAAGACAGGGATTAGCGGGCAATCAGCCCCAGCATTTT. Protein sequence: CASGRQGLAGNQPQHF.

The V gene is TRBV24-1, the J gene TRBJ2-5; D is ambiguous. V lost 3 bases and J lost 5, with 15 bases in between. The CDR3 length is 15 residues. Germline V gene sequence: CDR1 KGHDR, CDR2 SFDVKD. CDR3 coding DNA: TGTGCCACCAGTGATGCCGGGCCCCTGGGGGAGACCCAGTACTTC. Encoded protein: CATSDAGPLGETQYF.

There are a few counts of this clonotype. The chain combines TRBV6-1 with TRBJ1-2; D gene ambiguous. Germline assignment: CDR1 MNHNS and CDR2 SASEGT. CDR3 length: 13 amino acids. V lost 3 bases to trimming and J lost 8 bases, with 13 bases between them. CDR3 in amino acids: CASSDVYQRGYTF. The CDR3 DNA reads TGTGCCAGCAGTGACGTCTACCAGCGGGGCTACACCTTC.

The chain carries TRBV7-3 and TRBJ2-3; TRBD2 agrees at 10 bases. The germline gives CDR1 SGHTA, CDR2 FQGTGA. J lost 4 bases, V lost 8 bases, and 6 bases had no gene match. The CDR3 covers 14 residues. The CDR3: CASGASGGSDTQYF. The CDR3, as DNA: TGTGCCAGCGGGGCTAGCGGGGGCTCAGATACGCAGTATTTT.

This clonotype was recorded many times. The rearrangement uses TRBV7-2 and TRBJ2-3; D is ambiguous. Trimming removed 1 base from V and 4 bases from J, with 6 bases in between. The CDR3 runs 13 residues. Germline V lookup: CDR1 SGHTA, CDR2 FQGNSA. The CDR3 DNA sequence: TGTGCCAGCAGCTTAGATCGACCAGATACGCAGTATTTT. Its translation is CASSLDRPDTQYF.

This clonotype was seen repeatedly, ten times or more. The chain is built from TRBV28 and TRBJ1-2; weak D call: TRBD1 (5 bases). The CDR3 length is 15 residues. CDR1 is MDHEN and CDR2 is SYDVKM in the germline V gene. Trimming took off 5 bases at V and 0 bases at J, with 13 bases between the two ends. The chain's CDR3 is CASSPATDSNYGYTF. The CDR3 DNA reads as TGTGCCAGCAGTCCCGCGACAGACTCTAACTATGGCTACACCTTC.

This chain links TRBV6-1 with TRBJ2-7, with 10 bases lining up with TRBD1. CDR1 and CDR2 from the germline V gene are MNHNS and SASEGT. The ends lost 6 bases at V and 1 base at J; junction bases unmatched: 6. The CDR3 spans 15 residues. The CDR3 loop is CASSEPGQGSYEQYF. CDR3 DNA sequence: TGTGCCAGCAGCGAACCGGGACAGGGGTCCTACGAGCAGTACTTC.

This clonotype occurred many times. The chain recombines TRBV11-1 with TRBJ2-1; the match to TRBD1 covers 10 bases. Unmatched junction bases numbered 1, after V lost 5 bases and J lost 6 bases. Germline values: CDR1 SGHAT, CDR2 FQDESV (reference sequence). The CDR3 has 13 amino acids. This CDR3 reads CASSRDRGNEQFF. For the CDR3, the DNA is TGTGCCAGCAGCCGGGACAGGGGCAATGAGCAGTTCTTC. Together with reference TRBV11-1 and TRBJ2-1, the CDR3 gives the full variable domain: EAEVAQSPRYKITEKSQAVAFWCDPISGHATLYWYRQILGQGPELLVQFQDESVVDDSQLPKDRFSAERLKGVDSTLKIQPAELGDSAMYLCASSRDRGNEQFFGPGTRLTVL.

This clonotype was observed many times. The V and J genes are TRBV29-1 and TRBJ1-2; tentative D call: TRBD1 (5 bases). The V gene's germline CDR1 is SQVTM and CDR2 ANQGSEA. This CDR3 spans 13 amino acids. V lost 4 bases and J 8 bases, leaving 17 bases between the germline ends. The CDR3 DNA is TGCAGCGTTGTCGCCGGGACCATTGGGGGCTACACCTTC. Its protein is CSVVAGTIGGYTF.

There are many counts of this clonotype. V and J are TRBV12-3 or TRBV12-4 and TRBJ2-1, with 7 bases fitting TRBD2. This CDR3 contains 13 residues. After removal of 10 bases from V and 2 bases from J, the junction contained 5 bases not matched to a gene. The CDR3, as DNA: TGTGCCACGGGGGGTGTAGCCTACAATGAGCAGTTCTTC. Its protein is CATGGVAYNEQFF.

V usage is TRBV12-3 or TRBV12-4 and J usage is TRBJ1-5, with D unresolved. Trimming pared 4 bases from V and 7 bases from J, leaving 8 bases between. The CDR3 sequence is 12 residues long. The CDR3 sequence: CASSWERQPQHF. The CDR3 bases are TGTGCCAGCAGTTGGGAGAGGCAGCCCCAGCATTTT.

This chain joins TRBV12-3 or TRBV12-4 and TRBJ2-7; the D is unclear. Trimming shortened V by 3 bases and J by 7 bases, and 16 bases separated the two germline ends. The CDR3 is 14 residues long. The CDR3, as DNA: TGTGCCAGCAGTTTCTTTAGTCGGATTAGGGAGCAGTACTTC. It translates to CASSFFSRIREQYF.

A single count supports this clonotype. CDR3 region: CASTPTGVGNTIYF. The DNA of the CDR3 is TGTGCCAGCACCCCCACAGGGGTTGGAAACACCATATATTTT. The J gene is TRBJ1-3, the V gene TRBV12-3 or TRBV12-4; 7 nucleotides agree with TRBD1. After removal of 7 bases from V and 3 bases from J, the junction contained 6 bases not matched to a gene. The CDR3 has 14 amino acids.

V usage is TRBV5-5 and J usage is TRBJ2-6; D unclear. Germline V CDR1 and CDR2: SGHKS, YYEKEE (reference sequence). This CDR3 has 16 residues. Trimming pared 4 bases from V and 2 bases from J, leaving 13 bases between. The CDR3: CASSPAWPAGANVLTF. The CDR3 nucleotides are TGTGCCAGCAGCCCTGCGTGGCCGGCTGGGGCCAACGTCCTGACTTTC.

This clonotype was detected ten times or more. This CDR3 is CASSVRPQETQYF. The CDR3 DNA reads TGTGCCAGCAGCGTCAGGCCACAAGAGACCCAGTACTTC. This chain links TRBV3-1 with TRBJ2-5; D is ambiguous. CDR3 length: 13 amino acids. Germline V gene lookup returns CDR1 LGHDT and CDR2 YNNKEL (reference sequence). V was clipped by 5 bases and J by 2 bases, with 9 bases between them.

This rearrangement joins TRBV24-1 to TRBJ2-1; the D gene is possibly TRBD1 (7 bases). V was pared by 2 bases and J by 2 bases, with 15 bases between. This CDR3 has 17 amino acids. Germline loops: CDR1 KGHDR, CDR2 SFDVKD. CDR3 residues: CATSDSRARGAYNEQFF. As DNA, the CDR3 is TGTGCCACCAGTGATTCTAGGGCCAGGGGGGCCTACAATGAGCAGTTCTTC.

The chain recombines TRBV20-1 with TRBJ2-6; D uncertain. V was trimmed by 2 bases and J by 0 bases, leaving 8 bases between them. The CDR3 covers 15 residues. Germline loops: CDR1 DFQATT, CDR2 SNEGSKA (reference sequence). CDR3 DNA sequence: TGCAGTGCTAGAAAGACCGGCTCTGGGGCCAACGTCCTGACTTTC. This translates into CSARKTGSGANVLTF.

This clonotype came up a few times. The chain links TRBV6-1 to TRBJ1-5; TRBD1 is a possible D gene (6 bases). V was shortened by 5 bases and J by 7 bases, with 15 bases between the two germline ends. The germline V gene encodes CDR1 MNHNS and CDR2 SASEGT. The CDR3 sequence is 14 residues long. The CDR3 DNA sequence: TGTGCCAGCAGTACGGGGGGCTGGGGACAGCCCCAGCATTTT. Amino acid sequence: CASSTGGWGQPQHF.

This clonotype has at least ten counts. In nucleotides, the CDR3 is TGCAGTGCTCCTAGACTAGCGCTCCAAGAGACCCAGTACTTC. As protein: CSAPRLALQETQYF. This chain connects TRBV20-1 to TRBJ2-5; 8 nucleotides match TRBD2. This CDR3 is 14 amino acids long. CDR1 is DFQATT and CDR2 is SNEGSKA in the germline V gene (reference sequence). V shed 5 bases, J shed 1 base, and the junction held 6 bases outside the gene matches.

This clonotype was recorded many times. The V call is TRBV25-1, the J call TRBJ2-3; D is uncertain. The length of the CDR3 is 12 residues. The V and J ends lost 5 bases and 6 bases respectively, with 9 bases between them. Germline lookup yields CDR1 MGHDK and CDR2 SYGVNS. CDR3 amino acids: CASSSLRDTQYF. The CDR3 DNA reads as TGTGCCAGCAGTTCCCTTAGGGATACGCAGTATTTT.

This chain uses TRBV2 with TRBJ2-7; no reliable D call. The CDR3 sequence is 11 residues long. Germline V CDR1 and CDR2: SNHLY, FYNNEI. V dropped 6 bases and J dropped 3 bases, with 6 bases sitting between them. The CDR3 here is CASRENYEQYF. CDR3 nucleotides: TGTGCCAGCAGAGAAAACTACGAGCAGTACTTC.

There are many counts of this clonotype. The chain links TRBV20-1 to TRBJ2-3; D is unclear. Germline CDR1 is DFQATT and CDR2 is SNEGSKA (reference sequence). The CDR3 covers 12 residues. V gave up 3 bases and J gave up 6 bases, with 10 bases separating them. The chain's CDR3 is CSASPLKDTQYF. The CDR3 DNA is TGCAGTGCTAGCCCGCTCAAGGATACGCAGTATTTT.